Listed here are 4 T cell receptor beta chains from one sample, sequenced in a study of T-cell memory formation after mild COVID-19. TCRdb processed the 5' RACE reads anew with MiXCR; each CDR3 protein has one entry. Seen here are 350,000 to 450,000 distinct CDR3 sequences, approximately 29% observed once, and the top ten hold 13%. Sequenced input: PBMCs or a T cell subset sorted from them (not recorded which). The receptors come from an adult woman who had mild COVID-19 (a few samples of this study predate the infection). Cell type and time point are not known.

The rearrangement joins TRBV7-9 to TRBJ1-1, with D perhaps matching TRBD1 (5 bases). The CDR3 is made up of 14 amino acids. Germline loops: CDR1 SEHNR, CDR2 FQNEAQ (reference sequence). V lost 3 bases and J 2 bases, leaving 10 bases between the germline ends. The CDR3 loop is CASSFSDSNTEAFF. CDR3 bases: TGTGCCAGCAGCTTCAGCGACAGCAACACTGAAGCTTTCTTT.

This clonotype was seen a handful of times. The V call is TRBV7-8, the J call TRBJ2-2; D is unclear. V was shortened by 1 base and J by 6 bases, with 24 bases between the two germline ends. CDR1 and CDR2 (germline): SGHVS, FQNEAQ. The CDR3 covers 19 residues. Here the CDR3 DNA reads TGTGCCAGCAGCTTAGAGTGGCTAGGCCCGTCCAATTTTCCCGGGGAGCTGTTTTTT. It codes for CASSLEWLGPSNFPGELFF.

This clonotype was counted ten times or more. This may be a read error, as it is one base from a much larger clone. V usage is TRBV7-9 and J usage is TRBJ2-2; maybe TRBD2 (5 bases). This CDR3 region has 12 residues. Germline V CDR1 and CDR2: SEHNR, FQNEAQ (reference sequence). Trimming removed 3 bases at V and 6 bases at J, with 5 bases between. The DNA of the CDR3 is TGTGCCAGCAGCTTCGGGGCCGGGGAGCTGTTTTTT. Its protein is CASSFGAGELFF.

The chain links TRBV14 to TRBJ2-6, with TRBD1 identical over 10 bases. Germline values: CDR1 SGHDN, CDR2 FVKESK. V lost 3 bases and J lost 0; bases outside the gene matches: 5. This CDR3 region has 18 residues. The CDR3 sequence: CASSHGTGAFSGANVLTF. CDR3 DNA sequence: TGTGCCAGCAGCCATGGGACAGGGGCCTTCTCTGGGGCCAACGTCCTGACTTTC. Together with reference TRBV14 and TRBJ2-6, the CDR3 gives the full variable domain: EAGVTQFPSHSVIEKGQTVTLRCDPISGHDNLYWYRRVMGKEIKFLLHFVKESKQDESGMPNNRFLAERTGGTYSTLKVQPAELEDSGVYFCASSHGTGAFSGANVLTFGAGSRLTVL.